The clone carrying this T cell receptor beta chain has a count of ten or more. TCRdb re-called the 5' RACE reads through MiXCR, storing one row per CDR3 protein. The sample holds about 58,000 distinct CDR3 sequences, 12% seen once. The sample is drawn from a study of early T cells in non-severe SARS-CoV-2 infection. Study background: Bulk RNA isolated from unsorted whole blood underwent sequencing; chains were not paired.

This CDR3 comprises 13 residues. CDR1 is SGHKS, CDR2 YYEKEE, per germline (reference sequence). V dropped 4 bases and J dropped 3 bases, with 10 bases sitting between them. This receptor was taken from an adult who was a healthcare worker with PCR-confirmed SARS-CoV-2 infection or an uninfected control (not recorded which). The J gene is TRBJ2-5, the V gene TRBV5-5; TRBD2 might be the D (6 bases). Sequencing used whole blood. Here the CDR3 DNA reads TGTGCCAGCAGCCTGGGGGGTAAAGAGACCCAGTACTTC. Its translation: CASSLGGKETQYF.